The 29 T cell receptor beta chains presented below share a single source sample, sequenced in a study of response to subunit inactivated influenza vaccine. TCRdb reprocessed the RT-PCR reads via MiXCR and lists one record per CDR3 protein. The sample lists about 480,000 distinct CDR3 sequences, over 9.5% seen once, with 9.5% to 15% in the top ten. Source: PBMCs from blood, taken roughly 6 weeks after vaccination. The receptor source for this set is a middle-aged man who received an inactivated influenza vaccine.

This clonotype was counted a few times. CDR3 nucleotide sequence: TGCGCCAGCAGCCAATTTAGAGGCTACACCTTC. Translation gives CASSQFRGYTF. The rearrangement links TRBV4-1 to TRBJ1-2; the D is unclear. Deletions cut 2 bases from V and 8 bases from J, with 6 bases between. The length of the CDR3 is 11 residues. The germline V gene has CDR1 MGHRA and CDR2 YSYEKL.

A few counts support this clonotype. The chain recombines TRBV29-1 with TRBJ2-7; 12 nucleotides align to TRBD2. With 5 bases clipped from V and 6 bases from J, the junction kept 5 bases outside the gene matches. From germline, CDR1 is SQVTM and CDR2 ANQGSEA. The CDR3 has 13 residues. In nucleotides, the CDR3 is TGCAGCGTTCGGACTAGCGGGACTCGCGAGCAGTACTTC. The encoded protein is CSVRTSGTREQYF.

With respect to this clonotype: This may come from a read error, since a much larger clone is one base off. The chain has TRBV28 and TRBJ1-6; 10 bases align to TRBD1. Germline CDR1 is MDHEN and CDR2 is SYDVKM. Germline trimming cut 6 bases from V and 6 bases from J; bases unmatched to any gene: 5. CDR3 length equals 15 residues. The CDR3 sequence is CASSEGQGCNSPLHF. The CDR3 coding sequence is TGTGCCAGCAGCGAGGGACAGGGGTGTAATTCACCCCTCCACTTT.

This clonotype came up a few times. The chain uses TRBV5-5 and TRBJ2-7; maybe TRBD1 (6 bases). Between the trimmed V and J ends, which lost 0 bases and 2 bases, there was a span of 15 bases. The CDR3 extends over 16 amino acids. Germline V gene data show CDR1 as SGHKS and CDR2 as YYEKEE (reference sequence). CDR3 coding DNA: TGTGCCAGCAGCTTGGCTTTCGGGACAAAAGCCTACGAGCAGTACTTC. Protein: CASSLAFGTKAYEQYF.

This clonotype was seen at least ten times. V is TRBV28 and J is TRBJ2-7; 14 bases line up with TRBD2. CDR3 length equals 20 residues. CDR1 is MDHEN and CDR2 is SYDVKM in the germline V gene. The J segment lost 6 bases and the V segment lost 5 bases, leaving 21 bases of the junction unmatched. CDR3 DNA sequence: TGTGCCAGCAGTACAAACTCCGGGACTAGCGGGAGCCCCTTAAGCGTCGAGCAGTACTTC. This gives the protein CASSTNSGTSGSPLSVEQYF. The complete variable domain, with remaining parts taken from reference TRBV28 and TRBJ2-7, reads DVKVTQSSRYLVKRTGEKVFLECVQDMDHENMFWYRQDPGLGLRLIYFSYDVKMKEKGDIPEGYSVSREKKERFSLILESASTNQTSMYLCASSTNSGTSGSPLSVEQYFGPGTRLTVT.

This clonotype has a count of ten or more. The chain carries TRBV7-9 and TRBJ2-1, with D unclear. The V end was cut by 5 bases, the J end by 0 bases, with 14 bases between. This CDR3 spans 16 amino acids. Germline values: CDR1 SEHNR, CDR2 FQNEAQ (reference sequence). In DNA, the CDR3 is TGTGCCAGCAGCACTAAAGGGATTAGCTCCTACAATGAGCAGTTCTTC. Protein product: CASSTKGISSYNEQFF.

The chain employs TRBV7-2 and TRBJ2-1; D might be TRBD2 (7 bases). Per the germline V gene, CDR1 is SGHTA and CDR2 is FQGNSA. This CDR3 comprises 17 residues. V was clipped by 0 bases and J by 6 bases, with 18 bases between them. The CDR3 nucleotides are TGTGCCAGCAGCTTAGCGGTCCCGGGGGGCCCCGGCAATGAGCAGTTCTTC. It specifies CASSLAVPGGPGNEQFF.

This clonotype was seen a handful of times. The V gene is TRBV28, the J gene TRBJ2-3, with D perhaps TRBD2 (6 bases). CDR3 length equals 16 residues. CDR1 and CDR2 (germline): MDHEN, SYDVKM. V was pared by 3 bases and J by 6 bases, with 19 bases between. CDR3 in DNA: TGTGCCAGCAGTTTTGAAGCGGGCGAATATCGGGATACGCAGTATTTT. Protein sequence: CASSFEAGEYRDTQYF.

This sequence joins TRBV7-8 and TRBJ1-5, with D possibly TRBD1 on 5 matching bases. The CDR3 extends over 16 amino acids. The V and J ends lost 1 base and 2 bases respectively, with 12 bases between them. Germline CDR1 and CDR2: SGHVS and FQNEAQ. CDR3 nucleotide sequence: TGTGCCAGCAGCTTAGGTGCACAGGCCGGCAATCAGCCCCAGCATTTT. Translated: CASSLGAQAGNQPQHF.

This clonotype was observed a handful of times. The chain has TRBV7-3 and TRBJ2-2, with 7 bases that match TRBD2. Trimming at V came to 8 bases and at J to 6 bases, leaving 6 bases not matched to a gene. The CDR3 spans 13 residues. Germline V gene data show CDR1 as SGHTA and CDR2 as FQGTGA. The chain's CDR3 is CASGEGRAGELFF. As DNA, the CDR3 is TGTGCCAGCGGGGAGGGCCGGGCCGGGGAGCTGTTTTTT.

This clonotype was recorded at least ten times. Here the CDR3 DNA reads TGCGCCAGCAGGCAGGGAGGGCCGTCCTACGAGCAGTACTTC. It is translated as CASRQGGPSYEQYF. V usage is TRBV10-2 and J usage is TRBJ2-7, with 7 bases lining up with TRBD2. This CDR3 contains 14 residues. The V gene's germline CDR1 is WSHSY and CDR2 SAAADI. V shed 6 bases, J shed 1 base, and the junction held 6 bases outside the gene matches.

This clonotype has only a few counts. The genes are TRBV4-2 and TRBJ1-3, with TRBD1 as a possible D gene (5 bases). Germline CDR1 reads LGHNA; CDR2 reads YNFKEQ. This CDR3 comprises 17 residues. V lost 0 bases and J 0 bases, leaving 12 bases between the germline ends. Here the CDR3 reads CASSQEGTASSGNTIYF. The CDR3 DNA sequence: TGTGCCAGCAGCCAAGAGGGGACGGCCAGCTCTGGAAACACCATATATTTT.

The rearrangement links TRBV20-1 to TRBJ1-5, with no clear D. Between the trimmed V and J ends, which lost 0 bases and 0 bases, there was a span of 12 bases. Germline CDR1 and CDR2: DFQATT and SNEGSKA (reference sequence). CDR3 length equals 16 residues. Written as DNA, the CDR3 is TGCAGTGCTAGAGACCGGGCCGATTTTAGCAATCAGCCCCAGCATTTT. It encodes CSARDRADFSNQPQHF.

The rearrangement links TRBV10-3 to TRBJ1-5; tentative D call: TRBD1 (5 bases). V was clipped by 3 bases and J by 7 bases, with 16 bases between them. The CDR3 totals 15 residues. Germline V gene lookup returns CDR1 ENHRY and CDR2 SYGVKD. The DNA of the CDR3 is TGTGCCATCAGTGACGGGACCAGGGTAGGCCAGCCCCAGCATTTT. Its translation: CAISDGTRVGQPQHF.

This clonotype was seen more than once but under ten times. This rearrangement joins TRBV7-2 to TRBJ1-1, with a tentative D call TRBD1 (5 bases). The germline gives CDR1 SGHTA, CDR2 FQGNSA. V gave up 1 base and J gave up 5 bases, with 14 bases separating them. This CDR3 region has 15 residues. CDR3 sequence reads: CASSLVRGLGTEAFF. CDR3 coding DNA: TGTGCCAGCAGCTTAGTACGGGGCTTGGGGACTGAAGCTTTCTTT.

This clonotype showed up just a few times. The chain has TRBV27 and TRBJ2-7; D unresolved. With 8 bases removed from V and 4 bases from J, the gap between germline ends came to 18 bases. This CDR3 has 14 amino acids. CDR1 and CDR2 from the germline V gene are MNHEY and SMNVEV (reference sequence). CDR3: CASRSLPPSYEQYF. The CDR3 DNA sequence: TGTGCCAGCCGCAGCCTACCGCCATCTTACGAGCAGTACTTC.

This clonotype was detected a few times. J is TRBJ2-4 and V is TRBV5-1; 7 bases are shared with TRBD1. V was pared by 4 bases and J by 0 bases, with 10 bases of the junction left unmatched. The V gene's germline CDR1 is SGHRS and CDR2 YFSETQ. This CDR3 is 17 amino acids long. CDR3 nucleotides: TGCGCCAGCAGCCCTATACAGGGGTCTCTAGCCAAAAACATTCAGTACTTC. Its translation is CASSPIQGSLAKNIQYF.

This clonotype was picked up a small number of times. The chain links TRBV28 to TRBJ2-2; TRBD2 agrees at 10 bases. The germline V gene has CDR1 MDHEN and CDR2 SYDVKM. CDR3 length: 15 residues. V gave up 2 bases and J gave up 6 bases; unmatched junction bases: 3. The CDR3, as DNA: TGTGCCAGCAGTTTACCTAGCGGGAGATCCGGGGAGCTGTTTTTT. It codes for CASSLPSGRSGELFF.

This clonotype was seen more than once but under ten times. This chain's CDR3 is CAISVPVANTGELFF. CDR3 nucleotides: TGTGCCATCAGTGTACCGGTCGCGAACACCGGGGAGCTGTTTTTT. The V and J genes are TRBV10-3 and TRBJ2-2; no firm D call. This CDR3 is 15 amino acids long. Trimming took 4 bases from V and 0 from J, leaving 9 bases between them. Germline V CDR1 and CDR2: ENHRY, SYGVKD.

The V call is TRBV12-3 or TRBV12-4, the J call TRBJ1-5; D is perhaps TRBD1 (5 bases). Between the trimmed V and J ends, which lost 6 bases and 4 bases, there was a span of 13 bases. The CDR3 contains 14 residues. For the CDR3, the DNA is TGTGCCAGCAGCACCCAGGGAACTAATCAGCCCCAGCATTTT. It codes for CASSTQGTNQPQHF.

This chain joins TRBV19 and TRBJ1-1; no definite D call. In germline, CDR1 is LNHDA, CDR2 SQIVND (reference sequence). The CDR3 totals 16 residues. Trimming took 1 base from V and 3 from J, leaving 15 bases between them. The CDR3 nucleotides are TGTGCCAGTAGTATAGTAGGTCGGGGTTTGGACACTGAAGCTTTCTTT. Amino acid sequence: CASSIVGRGLDTEAFF.

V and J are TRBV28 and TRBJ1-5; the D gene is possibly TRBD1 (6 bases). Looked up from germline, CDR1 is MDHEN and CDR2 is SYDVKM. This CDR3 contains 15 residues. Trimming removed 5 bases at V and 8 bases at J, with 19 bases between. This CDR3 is CASSPLGQGREPQHF. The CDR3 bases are TGTGCCAGCAGTCCTCTGGGGCAGGGGCGAGAGCCCCAGCATTTT.

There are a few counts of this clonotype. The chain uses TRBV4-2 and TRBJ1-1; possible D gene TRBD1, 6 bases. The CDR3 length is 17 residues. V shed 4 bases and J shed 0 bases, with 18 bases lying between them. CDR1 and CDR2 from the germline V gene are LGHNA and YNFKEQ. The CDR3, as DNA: TGTGCCAGCAGCCTGTACAGGGTGGAAGCCATGAACACTGAAGCTTTCTTT. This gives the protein CASSLYRVEAMNTEAFF.

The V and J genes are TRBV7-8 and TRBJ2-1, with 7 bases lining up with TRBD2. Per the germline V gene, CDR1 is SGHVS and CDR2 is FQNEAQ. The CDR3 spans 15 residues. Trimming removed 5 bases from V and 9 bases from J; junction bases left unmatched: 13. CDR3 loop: CASSPGLHRAGEQFF. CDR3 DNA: TGTGCCAGCAGCCCGGGACTACACCGAGCCGGTGAGCAGTTCTTC.

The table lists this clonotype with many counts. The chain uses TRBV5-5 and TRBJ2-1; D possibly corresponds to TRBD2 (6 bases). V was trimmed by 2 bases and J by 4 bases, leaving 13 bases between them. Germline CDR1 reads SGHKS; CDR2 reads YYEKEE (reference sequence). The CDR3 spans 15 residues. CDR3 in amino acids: CASSLIGGTYNEQFF. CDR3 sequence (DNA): TGTGCCAGCAGCTTAATCGGGGGAACATACAATGAGCAGTTCTTC.

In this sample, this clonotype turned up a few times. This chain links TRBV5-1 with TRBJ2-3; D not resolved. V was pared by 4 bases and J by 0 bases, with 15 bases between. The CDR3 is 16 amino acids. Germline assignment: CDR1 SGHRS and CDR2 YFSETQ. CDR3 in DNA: TGCGCCAGCAGCGGAGCACGGCTTTATAGCACAGATACGCAGTATTTT. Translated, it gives CASSGARLYSTDTQYF.

The CDR3 DNA reads TGTGCCACGACCCCGAGCGGGGGCAGCTACAATGAGCAGTTCTTC. Translated: CATTPSGGSYNEQFF. The chain uses TRBV12-3 or TRBV12-4 and TRBJ2-1, with TRBD2 identical over 8 bases. CDR3 length: 15 amino acids. Germline trimming cut 10 bases from V and 3 bases from J; bases unmatched to any gene: 11.

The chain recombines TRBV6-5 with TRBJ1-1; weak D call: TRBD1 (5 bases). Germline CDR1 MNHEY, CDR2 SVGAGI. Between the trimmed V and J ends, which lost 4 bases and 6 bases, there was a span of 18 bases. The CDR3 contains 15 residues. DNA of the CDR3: TGTGCCAGCAGTTGGGCTTCGGGGACCAAGGCTGAAGCTTTCTTT. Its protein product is CASSWASGTKAEAFF.

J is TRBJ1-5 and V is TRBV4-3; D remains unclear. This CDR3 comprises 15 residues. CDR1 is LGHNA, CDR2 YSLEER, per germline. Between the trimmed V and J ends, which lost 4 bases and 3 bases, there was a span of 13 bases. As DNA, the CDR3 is TGCGCCAGCAGCCCTAACAAGGGATTCAATCAGCCCCAGCATTTT. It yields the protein CASSPNKGFNQPQHF.